One sample yielded the 17 T cell receptor beta chains listed below, sequenced in a study of blood T cells in healthy people across ages. Primed by a sample-barcoded 5' primer and a J-beta primer mix, a second PCR proceeded for 7 to 11 cycles. TCRdb ran MiXCR on the 5' RACE reads and lists one entry per CDR3 protein. Of approximately 780,000 distinct CDR3 sequences in the sample, around 24% were seen once. This sample also belongs to another study, concerning T cells of mothers and their children.

What was sequenced was blood. Receptor source: a boy aged 5 to 17 in good health.

V is TRBV7-9 and J is TRBJ2-1; possible D gene TRBD2, 5 bases. TRBJ2-5 explains the end of the DNA better; the J call may be wrong. This CDR3 is built from 14 residues. CDR1 and CDR2 from the germline V gene are SEHNR and FQNEAQ (reference sequence). The CDR3 reads CASSLDDYFQTQYF. CDR3 nucleotides: TGTGCCAGCAGCTTAGATGACTACTTCCAGACCCAGTACTTC.

The sample holds a few counts of this clonotype. This chain links TRBV28 with TRBJ2-5, with 8 bases matching TRBD1. The last part of the DNA fits TRBJ2-7 better; the J call may be wrong. There are 15 residues in the CDR3. Germline V CDR1 and CDR2: MDHEN, SYDVKM. The CDR3 DNA follows: TGTGCCAGCATTGGGGGCGACAGGGGAAGTTGCGAGCAGTACTTC. Its protein product is CASIGGDRGSCEQYF.

Only a few counts were recorded for this clonotype. The chain combines TRBV5-1 with TRBJ1-2, with D possibly matching TRBD1 (5 bases). Germline V CDR1 and CDR2: SGHRS, YFSETQ. V gave up 0 bases and J gave up 4 bases, with 13 bases separating them. This CDR3 is built from 15 residues. CDR3 protein: CASSLAGDGSYGYTF. Here the CDR3 DNA reads TGCGCCAGCAGCTTGGCCGGGGACGGGAGCTATGGCTACACCTTC.

This clonotype was seen at least ten times. V is TRBV29-1 and J is TRBJ2-7; 7 bases fit TRBD1. After removal of 6 bases from V and 3 bases from J, the junction contained 5 bases not matched to a gene. CDR3 length equals 12 residues. Looked up from germline, CDR1 is SQVTM and CDR2 is ANQGSEA. The CDR3, as DNA: TGCAGCGTCGGACAGGTTGGCTACGAGCAGTACTTC. Translating it yields CSVGQVGYEQYF.

The gene calls are TRBV19 and TRBJ1-2, with 8 bases that match TRBD1. CDR1 and CDR2 (germline): LNHDA, SQIVND (reference sequence). This CDR3 has 14 residues. The V gene end was trimmed by 6 bases and the J gene end by 3 bases; junction bases not matched to a gene: 6. The CDR3 DNA reads as TGTGCCAGTAGGATAACAGGGGGAGACTATGGCTACACCTTC. It yields the protein CASRITGGDYGYTF.

V usage is TRBV12-3 or TRBV12-4 and J usage is TRBJ2-5; TRBD2 matches at 8 bases. CDR3 length equals 15 residues. The junction had 6 bases not matched to a gene; V was cut back by 5 bases and J by 1 base. CDR3 sequence: CASSPWTSSQETQYF. As DNA, the CDR3 is TGTGCCAGCAGTCCTTGGACTAGCTCCCAAGAGACCCAGTACTTC.

This clonotype was recorded a few times. The chain couples TRBV2 to TRBJ1-1, with 7 positions matching TRBD1. CDR1 is SNHLY, CDR2 FYNNEI, per germline. This CDR3 has 12 amino acids. The V gene end was trimmed by 5 bases and the J gene end by 7 bases; junction bases not matched to a gene: 4. Here the CDR3 reads CASSFTGVEAFF. The CDR3 DNA reads as TGTGCCAGCAGTTTTACAGGGGTTGAAGCTTTCTTT.

The rearrangement links TRBV6-1 to TRBJ2-4; D call uncertain. V was shortened by 11 bases and J by 5 bases, with 16 bases between the two germline ends. The CDR3 is 13 residues long. The germline CDR1 and CDR2 sequences are MNHNS and SASEGT. CDR3 protein: CAYLWENQNIQYF. CDR3 coding DNA: TGTGCCTACCTATGGGAAAACCAAAACATTCAGTACTTC.

This clonotype has only a few counts. The chain couples TRBV29-1 to TRBJ2-7, with TRBD2 matching over 12 bases. J lost 6 bases, V lost 5 bases, and 5 bases had no gene match. This CDR3 is 13 amino acids long. Germline CDR1 is SQVTM and CDR2 is ANQGSEA. Here the CDR3 reads CSVRTSGVGEQYF. The DNA of the CDR3 is TGCAGCGTTCGGACTAGCGGGGTTGGCGAGCAGTACTTC.

V gene TRBV20-1 combines with J gene TRBJ2-7; TRBD2 is a possible D gene (6 bases). The J call may be wrong; the DNA end is better matched by TRBJ2-1. This CDR3 has 13 amino acids. The germline CDR1 and CDR2 sequences are DFQATT and SNEGSKA (reference sequence). CDR3 DNA: TGCAGTGCTACAAATACGGGGGACAATGAGCAGTTCTTC. Its protein product is CSATNTGDNEQFF.

The V call is TRBV28, the J call TRBJ2-1, with D perhaps TRBD1 (6 bases). The DNA end lines up better with TRBJ2-7; the J call may be wrong. CDR1 is MDHEN, CDR2 SYDVKM, per germline. The CDR3 sequence is 14 residues long. The DNA for the CDR3 is TGTGCCAGCAGTCTATCCCCCAGGGGTCACGAGCAGTACTTC. Translated: CASSLSPRGHEQYF.

V usage is TRBV9 and J usage is TRBJ2-3, with TRBD1 matching over 12 bases. The length of the CDR3 is 16 residues. Germline V lookup: CDR1 SGDLS, CDR2 YYNGEE. V shed 4 bases, J shed 3 bases, and the junction held 6 bases outside the gene matches. This chain's CDR3 is CASSHPGQGATDTQYF. CDR3 nucleotides: TGTGCCAGCAGCCACCCGGGACAGGGGGCAACAGATACGCAGTATTTT.

The genes are TRBV24-1 and TRBJ1-2, with unresolved D. This CDR3 comprises 15 residues. Trimming stripped 3 bases from V and 3 bases from J, with 13 bases between. Germline CDR1 KGHDR, CDR2 SFDVKD. DNA for the CDR3: TGTGCCACCAGTGATGCTAGACGGGAGGACTATGGCTACACCTTC. Its protein is CATSDARREDYGYTF.

The genes are TRBV14 and TRBJ2-7; D unresolved. Germline CDR1 SGHDN, CDR2 FVKESK. The CDR3 has 14 amino acids. Deletions cut 3 bases from V and 3 bases from J, with 12 bases between. The CDR3 is CASSQSGYYYEQYF. CDR3 in DNA: TGTGCCAGCAGCCAGTCCGGATACTACTACGAGCAGTACTTC.

The J gene is TRBJ2-5, the V gene TRBV3-1; 7 bases map to TRBD2. With 4 bases clipped from V and 2 bases from J, the junction kept 7 bases outside the gene matches. Germline CDR1 reads LGHDT; CDR2 reads YNNKEL (reference sequence). The CDR3 runs 15 residues. The CDR3: CASSPLEAGQETQYF. As DNA, the CDR3 is TGTGCCAGCAGCCCTCTCGAAGCGGGGCAAGAGACCCAGTACTTC.

Turning to this clonotype: The germline gene is not matched at one end of the junction; a read error may be the cause. The chain uses TRBV5-1 and TRBJ2-5, with 9 nucleotides matching TRBD2. The J call may be in error: the DNA end matches TRBJ2-1 better. CDR1 and CDR2 from the germline V gene are SGHRS and YFSETQ. This CDR3 is 14 amino acids long. In nucleotides, the CDR3 is TGCGCCAGCAGCAGCGGGGGGTCTTACACTGAGCAGTTCTTC. The encoded protein is CASSSGGSYTEQFF.

The chain carries TRBV20-1 and TRBJ2-5; D may correspond to TRBD1 or TRBD2 (6 bases each). The J call may not be correct, given that the DNA end is closer to TRBJ2-7. The CDR3 spans 15 residues. Germline V lookup: CDR1 DFQATT, CDR2 SNEGSKA (reference sequence). The CDR3 loop is CSARDLLGGDYEQYF. CDR3 sequence (DNA): TGCAGTGCTAGAGATCTGCTGGGGGGCGACTACGAGCAGTACTTC.